This T cell receptor (beta chain) was sequenced in a study of radiotherapy plus CTLA-4 blockade in lung cancer. In the case of this clone: Its antigen is unknown.

Study-level points and caveats: There was expansion of tumor-derived TCR clones in blood after radiotherapy plus ipilimumab. Alongside interferon-beta, early blood T cell clone dynamics were reportedly the best predictor of response.

Lung cancer patients with chemo-refractory metastatic non-small-cell disease were given focal radiation plus CTLA-4 blockade with ipilimumab. Trimming took off 1 base at V and 0 bases at J, with 13 bases between the two ends. Germline V CDR1 and CDR2: SGHRS, YFSETQ. The CDR3 runs 16 residues. Data came from immunoSEQ multiplex PCR; TCRdb stores just in-frame clones and leaves some out. The profile shows roughly 40,000 clones, approximately 75% of them singletons. This specimen was peripheral blood, taken from a patient treated with radiotherapy plus ipilimumab. This sequence was found in a human donor with non-small cell lung cancer that progressed on radiotherapy plus ipilimumab. The rearrangement links TRBV5-1 to TRBJ1-1; TRBD1 is a possible D gene (5 bases). The CDR3: CASSLSPGLMNTEAFF. DNA of the CDR3: TGCGCCAGCAGCTTGTCTCCAGGGCTTATGAACACTGAAGCTTTCTTT.